This T cell receptor beta chain originates from a study of glioma-infiltrating T cells. The CDR3 sequence is 14 residues long. V lost 4 bases to trimming and J lost 2 bases, with 11 bases between them. Per germline, CDR1 SGHAT and CDR2 FQNNGV. For this clonotype: Its antigen is undetermined.

The iRepertoire nested amplicon-rescue multiplex PCR amplified TCR alpha and beta CDR3s from RNA. One-step reverse transcription and amplification started from approximately 100-400 ng of tissue mRNA or PBMC total RNA. MiXCR was run by TCRdb on the multiplex PCR reads, yielding one entry per CDR3 protein. The sample comprises about 94,000 distinct CDR3 sequences, less than 30% of which are singletons, and roughly 7% rests with the top ten. Study results and limitations: Very few CDR3 sequences were shared between tissue and blood. Gliomas, especially low-grade, showed above-expected tissue-blood divergence; non-neoplastic patients showed below.

Material for sequencing was glioma tissue, nonneoplastic brain tissue, or PBMCs (not recorded which). The receptor was isolated from a human donor with low-grade glioma or glioblastoma, undergoing nonglioma brain surgery, or in good health (not recorded which). V is TRBV11-2 and J is TRBJ2-5; a possible D gene is TRBD2 (5 bases). The CDR3 nucleotides are TGTGCCAGCAGCTACCGAGCGGAACAAGAGACCCAGTACTTC. Protein sequence: CASSYRAEQETQYF. The entire variable domain, with the rest obtained from reference TRBV11-2 and TRBJ2-5, is as follows: EAGVAQSPRYKIIEKRQSVAFWCNPISGHATLYWYQQILGQGPKLLIQFQNNGVVDDSQLPKDRFSAERLKGVDSTLKIQPAKLEDSAVYLCASSYRAEQETQYFGPGTRLLVL.